The entry that follows covers one T cell receptor beta chain sequence. This entry comes from a study of CD8 T cells in Susac syndrome. Random-hexamer reverse transcription was applied to roughly 0.5 to 1 ug RNA. TCRdb passed the immunoSEQ multiplex PCR reads through MiXCR, listing each CDR3 protein once. The sample shows fewer than 80,000 distinct CDR3 sequences, over 90% of them seen only once. The clonotype comes from a human donor in good health. Sequenced: CD8+ T cells from PBMCs.

The CDR3 DNA is TGTGCCAGCAGCTCACCACAGGGGGGGAACACTGAAGCTTTCTTT. Protein product: CASSSPQGGNTEAFF. The chain couples TRBV7-9 to TRBJ1-1, with 8 positions matching TRBD1. The V and J ends lost 4 bases and 1 base, in that order; junction bases with no gene match: 5. This CDR3 spans 15 amino acids. CDR1 and CDR2 (germline): SEHNR, FQNEAQ (reference sequence).